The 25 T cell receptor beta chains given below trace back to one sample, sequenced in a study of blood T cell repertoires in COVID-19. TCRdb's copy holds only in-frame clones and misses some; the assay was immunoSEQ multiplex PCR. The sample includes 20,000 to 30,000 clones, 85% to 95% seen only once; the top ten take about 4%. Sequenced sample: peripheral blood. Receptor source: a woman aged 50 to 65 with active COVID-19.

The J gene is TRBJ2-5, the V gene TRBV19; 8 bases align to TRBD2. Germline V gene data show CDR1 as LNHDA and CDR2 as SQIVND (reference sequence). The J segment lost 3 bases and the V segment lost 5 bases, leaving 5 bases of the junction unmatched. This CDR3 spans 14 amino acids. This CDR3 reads CASSSTLAEETQYF. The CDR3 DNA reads TGTGCCAGTAGTTCCACACTAGCGGAAGAGACCCAGTACTTC.

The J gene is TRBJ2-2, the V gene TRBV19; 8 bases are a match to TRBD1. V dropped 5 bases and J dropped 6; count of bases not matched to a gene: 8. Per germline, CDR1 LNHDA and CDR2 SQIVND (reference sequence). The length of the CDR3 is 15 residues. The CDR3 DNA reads TGTGCCAGTAGTCCACGGGACAGGTGGGCCGGGGAGCTGTTTTTT. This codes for CASSPRDRWAGELFF. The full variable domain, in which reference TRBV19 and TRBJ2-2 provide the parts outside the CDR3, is DGGITQSPKYLFRKEGQNVTLSCEQNLNHDAMYWYRQDPGQGLRLIYYSQIVNDFQKGDIAEGYSVSREKKESFPLTVTSAQKNPTAFYLCASSPRDRWAGELFFGEGSRLTVL.

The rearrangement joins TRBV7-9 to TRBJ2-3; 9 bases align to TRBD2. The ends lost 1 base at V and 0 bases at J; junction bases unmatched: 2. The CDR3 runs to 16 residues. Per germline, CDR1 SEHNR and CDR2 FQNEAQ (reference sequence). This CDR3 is CASSLGLAGSTDTQYF. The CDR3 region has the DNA TGTGCCAGCAGCTTAGGTCTAGCGGGGAGCACAGATACGCAGTATTTT.

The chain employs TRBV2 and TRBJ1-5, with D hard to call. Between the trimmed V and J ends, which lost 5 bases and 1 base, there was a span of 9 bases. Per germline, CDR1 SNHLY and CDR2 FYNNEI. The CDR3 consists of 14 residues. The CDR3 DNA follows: TGTGCCAGCAGTCAAAGCCAAAGCAATCAGCCCCAGCATTTT. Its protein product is CASSQSQSNQPQHF. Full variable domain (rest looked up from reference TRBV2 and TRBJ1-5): EPEVTQTPSHQVTQMGQEVILRCVPISNHLYFYWYRQILGQKVEFLVSFYNNEISEKSEIFDDQFSVERPDGSNFTLKIRSTKLEDSAMYFCASSQSQSNQPQHFGDGTRLSIL.

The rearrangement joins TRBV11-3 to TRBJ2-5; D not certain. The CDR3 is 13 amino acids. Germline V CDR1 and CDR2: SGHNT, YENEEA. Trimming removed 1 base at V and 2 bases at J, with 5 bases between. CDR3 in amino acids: CASSLGPQETQYF. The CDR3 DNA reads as TGTGCCAGCAGCTTAGGGCCGCAAGAGACCCAGTACTTC. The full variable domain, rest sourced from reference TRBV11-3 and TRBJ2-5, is EAGVVQSPRYKIIEKKQPVAFWCNPISGHNTLYWYLQNLGQGPELLIRYENEEAVDDSQLPKDRFSAERLKGVDSTLKIQPAELGDSAVYLCASSLGPQETQYFGPGTRLLVL.

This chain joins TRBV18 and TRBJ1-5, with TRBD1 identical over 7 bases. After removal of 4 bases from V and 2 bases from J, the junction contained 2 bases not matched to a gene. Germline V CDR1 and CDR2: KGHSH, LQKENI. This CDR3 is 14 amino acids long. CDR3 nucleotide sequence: TGTGCCAGCTCACAAACAGGGGGCAATCAGCCCCAGCATTTT. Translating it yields CASSQTGGNQPQHF.

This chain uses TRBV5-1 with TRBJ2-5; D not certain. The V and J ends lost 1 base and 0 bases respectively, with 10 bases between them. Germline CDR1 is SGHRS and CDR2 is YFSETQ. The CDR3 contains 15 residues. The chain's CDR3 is CASSLSPAYQETQYF. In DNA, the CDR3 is TGCGCCAGCAGCTTGTCTCCAGCGTACCAAGAGACCCAGTACTTC.

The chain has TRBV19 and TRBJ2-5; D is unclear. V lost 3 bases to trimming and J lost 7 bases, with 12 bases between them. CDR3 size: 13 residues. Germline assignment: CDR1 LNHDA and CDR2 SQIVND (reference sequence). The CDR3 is CASSMIPSGTQYF. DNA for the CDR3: TGTGCCAGTAGTATGATCCCATCAGGGACCCAGTACTTC.

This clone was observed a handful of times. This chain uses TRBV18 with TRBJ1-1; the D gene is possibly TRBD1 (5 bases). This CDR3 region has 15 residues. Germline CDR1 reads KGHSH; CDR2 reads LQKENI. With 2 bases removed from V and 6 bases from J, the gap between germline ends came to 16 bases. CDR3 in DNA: TGTGCCAGCTCACCATCAGCTGGGTTAGGGGCTGAAGCTTTCTTT. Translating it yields CASSPSAGLGAEAFF.

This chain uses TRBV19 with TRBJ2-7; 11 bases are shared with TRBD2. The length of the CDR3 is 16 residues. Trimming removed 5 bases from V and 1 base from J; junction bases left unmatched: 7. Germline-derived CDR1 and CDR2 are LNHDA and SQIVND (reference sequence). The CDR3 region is CASSGATSGASYEQYF. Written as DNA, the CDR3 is TGTGCCAGTAGTGGGGCGACTAGCGGGGCATCCTACGAGCAGTACTTC.

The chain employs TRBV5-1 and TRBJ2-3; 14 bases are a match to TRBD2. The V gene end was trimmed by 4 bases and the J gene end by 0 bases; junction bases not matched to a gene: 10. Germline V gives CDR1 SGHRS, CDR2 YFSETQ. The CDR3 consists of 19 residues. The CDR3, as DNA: TGCGCCAGCAGCCGCCCGACTAGCGGGAGGGCCGGGAGCACAGATACGCAGTATTTT. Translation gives CASSRPTSGRAGSTDTQYF.

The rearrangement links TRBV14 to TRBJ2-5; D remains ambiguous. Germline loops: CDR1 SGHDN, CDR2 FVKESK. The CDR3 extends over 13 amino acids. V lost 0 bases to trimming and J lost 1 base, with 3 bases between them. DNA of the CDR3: TGTGCCAGCAGCCAAGACATCCAAGAGACCCAGTACTTC. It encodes CASSQDIQETQYF.

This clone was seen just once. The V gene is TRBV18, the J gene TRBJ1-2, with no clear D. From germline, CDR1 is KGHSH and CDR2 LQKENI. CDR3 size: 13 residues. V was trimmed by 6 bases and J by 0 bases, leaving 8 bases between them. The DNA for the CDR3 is TGTGCCAGCTCTCCGACTGCTAACTATGGCTACACCTTC. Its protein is CASSPTANYGYTF.

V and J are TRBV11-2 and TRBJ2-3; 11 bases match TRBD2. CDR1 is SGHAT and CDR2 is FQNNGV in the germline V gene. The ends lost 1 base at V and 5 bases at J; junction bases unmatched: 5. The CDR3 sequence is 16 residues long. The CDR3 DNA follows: TGTGCCAGCAGCTTAGTTCTAGCGGGGGGCGGAGATACGCAGTATTTT. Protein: CASSLVLAGGGDTQYF. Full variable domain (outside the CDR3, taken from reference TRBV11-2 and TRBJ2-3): EAGVAQSPRYKIIEKRQSVAFWCNPISGHATLYWYQQILGQGPKLLIQFQNNGVVDDSQLPKDRFSAERLKGVDSTLKIQPAKLEDSAVYLCASSLVLAGGGDTQYFGPGTRLTVL.

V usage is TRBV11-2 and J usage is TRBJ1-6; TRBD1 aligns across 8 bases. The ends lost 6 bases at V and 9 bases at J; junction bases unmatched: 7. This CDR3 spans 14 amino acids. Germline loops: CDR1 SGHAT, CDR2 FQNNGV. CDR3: CASRFQGAGSPLHF. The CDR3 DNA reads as TGTGCCAGCAGGTTCCAGGGGGCGGGTTCACCCCTCCACTTT.

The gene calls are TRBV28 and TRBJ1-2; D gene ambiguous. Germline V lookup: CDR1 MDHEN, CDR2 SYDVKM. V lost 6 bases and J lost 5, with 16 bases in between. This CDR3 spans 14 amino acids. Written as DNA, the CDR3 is TGTGCCAGCAGCCCCGCCGGGGTTTGGTATGGCTACACCTTC. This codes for CASSPAGVWYGYTF.

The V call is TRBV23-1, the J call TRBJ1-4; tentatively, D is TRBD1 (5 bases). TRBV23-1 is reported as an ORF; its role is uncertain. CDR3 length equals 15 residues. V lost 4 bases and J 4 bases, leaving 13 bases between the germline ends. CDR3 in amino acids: CASSLPDGHNEKLFF. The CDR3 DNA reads TGCGCCAGCAGTCTTCCGGACGGACATAATGAAAAACTGTTTTTT.

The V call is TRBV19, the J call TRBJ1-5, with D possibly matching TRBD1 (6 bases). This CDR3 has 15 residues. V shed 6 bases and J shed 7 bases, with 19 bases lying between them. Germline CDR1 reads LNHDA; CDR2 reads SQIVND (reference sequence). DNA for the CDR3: TGTGCCAGTAGCCCTGGAAGACAGGTGACCCAGCCCCAGCATTTT. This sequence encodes CASSPGRQVTQPQHF.

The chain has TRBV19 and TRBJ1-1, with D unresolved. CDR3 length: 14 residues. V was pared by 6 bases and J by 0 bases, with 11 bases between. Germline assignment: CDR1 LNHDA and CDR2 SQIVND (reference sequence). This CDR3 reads CASRTASMNTEAFF. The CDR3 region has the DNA TGTGCCAGTAGAACAGCTAGCATGAACACTGAAGCTTTCTTT.

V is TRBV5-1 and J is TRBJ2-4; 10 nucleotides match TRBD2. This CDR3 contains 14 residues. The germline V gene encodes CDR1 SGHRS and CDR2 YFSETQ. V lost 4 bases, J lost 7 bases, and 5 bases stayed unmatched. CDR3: CASSLGLADNIQYF. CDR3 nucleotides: TGCGCCAGCAGCCTAGGACTAGCGGATAACATTCAGTACTTC.

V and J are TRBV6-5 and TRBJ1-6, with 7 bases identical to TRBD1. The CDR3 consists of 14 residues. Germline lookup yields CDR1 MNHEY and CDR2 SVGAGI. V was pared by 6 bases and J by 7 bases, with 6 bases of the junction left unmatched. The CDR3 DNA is TGTGCCAGCAGGCGACAGGGCGGAAATTCACCCCTCCACTTT. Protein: CASRRQGGNSPLHF.

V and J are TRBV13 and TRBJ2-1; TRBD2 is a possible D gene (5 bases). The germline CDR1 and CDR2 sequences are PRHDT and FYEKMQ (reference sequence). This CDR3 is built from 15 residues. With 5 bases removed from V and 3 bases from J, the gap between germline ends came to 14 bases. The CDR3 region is CASSPPLRDYNEQFF. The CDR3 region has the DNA TGTGCCAGCAGCCCCCCCCTGAGGGACTACAATGAGCAGTTCTTC.

The CDR3 here is CASSKEGLINTGELFF. CDR3 nucleotide sequence: TGTGCCAGCAGCAAGGAGGGACTGATAAACACCGGGGAGCTGTTTTTT. This sequence joins TRBV11-2 and TRBJ2-2, with D maybe TRBD2 (6 bases). The germline gives CDR1 SGHAT, CDR2 FQNNGV. Trimming took 5 bases from V and 2 from J, leaving 15 bases between them. The CDR3 has 16 residues.

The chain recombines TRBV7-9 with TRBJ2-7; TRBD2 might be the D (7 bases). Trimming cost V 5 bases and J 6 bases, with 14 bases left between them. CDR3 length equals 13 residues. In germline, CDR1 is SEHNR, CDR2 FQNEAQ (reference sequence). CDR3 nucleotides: TGTGCCAGCAGCCCCGAGGGGGGGGCCGAGCAGTACTTC. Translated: CASSPEGGAEQYF.

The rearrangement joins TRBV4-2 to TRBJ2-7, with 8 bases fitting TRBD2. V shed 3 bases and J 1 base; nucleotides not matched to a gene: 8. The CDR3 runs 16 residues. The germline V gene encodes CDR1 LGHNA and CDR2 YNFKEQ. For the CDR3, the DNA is TGTGCCAGCAGCCACCTAAGCGGGAGTGGGTCCTACGAGCAGTACTTC. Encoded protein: CASSHLSGSGSYEQYF.